Listed below are T cell receptor beta chains from one sample, sequenced in a study of post-analysis software for immune sequencing data. TCRdb re-derived calls from the PCR reads in MiXCR, one entry per CDR3 protein. The data show roughly 430,000 distinct CDR3 sequences, approximately 39% seen once. Specimen: blood. The source of these receptors is a girl aged 2 to 9 with multiple sclerosis. The CDR3 runs from the conserved cysteine through the conserved F or W. A D gene is named only where the DNA matches it firmly. Clone size is given for some rows only: seen once, a few or many times, or a class if the clone is expanded.

TRBV7-6,.,few,TRBJ2-7,TGTGCCAGCAGCCCCACCGGGGCTAATTCGCCCTCCTACGAGCAGTACTTC,CASSPTGANSPSYEQYF
TRBV28,.,few,TRBJ2-1,TGTGCCAGCAGCTTTGAGAGCTCCTACAATGAGCAGTTCTTC,CASSFESSYNEQFF
TRBV4-3,.,few,TRBJ2-1,TGCGCCAGCAGCCAAGATGGGGGAGACAATGAGCAGTTCTTC,CASSQDGGDNEQFF
TRBV10-3,.,.,TRBJ2-1,TGTGCCATCTCCCCAGGGATCCCCTACAATGAGCAGTTCTTC,CAISPGIPYNEQFF
TRBV4-2,.,.,TRBJ2-2,TGTGCCAGCAGCCACGCCCTACAGGGCGGCGGGGAGCTGTTTTTT,CASSHALQGGGELFF
TRBV20-1,.,.,TRBJ2-5,TGCAGTGCTAGGTTTCGCTTCGGGTCCGAGACCCAGTACTTC,CSARFRFGSETQYF
TRBV27,.,.,TRBJ2-3,TGTGCCAGCAGTTTCAGAAGCACAGATACGCAGTATTTT,CASSFRSTDTQYF
TRBV5-1,TRBD2,.,TRBJ2-3,TGCGCCAGCAGGCCCGGGACTAGCGGCACAGATACGCAGTATTTT,CASRPGTSGTDTQYF
TRBV5-6,TRBD1,.,TRBJ2-5,TGTGCCAGCAGCTTTCCAGACAGGGGCCAAGAGACCCAGTACTTC,CASSFPDRGQETQYF
TRBV27,TRBD2,.,TRBJ2-3,TGTGCCAGCAGTTTATTTTCTCCAGCGGGGGCAACAGATACGCAGTATTTT,CASSLFSPAGATDTQYF
TRBV10-1,.,.,TRBJ1-4,TGCGCCAGCAGTGATCGGAGCAACGATGAAAAACTGTTTTTT,CASSDRSNDEKLFF
TRBV6-5,.,.,TRBJ2-5,TGTGCCAGCAGTTGGGCAGGCAAAGAGACCCAGTACTTC,CASSWAGKETQYF
TRBV9,.,.,TRBJ2-7,TGTGCCAGCAGCGTTGGGGCCGGCGGGATGGGGTACGAGCAGTACTTC,CASSVGAGGMGYEQYF
TRBV20-1,TRBD1,once,TRBJ2-7,TGCAGTGCTAGAGTCAACAGGGGTAGCTACGAGCAGTACTTC,CSARVNRGSYEQYF
TRBV29-1,TRBD2,many,TRBJ2-1,TGCAGCGTTGACTTGGGGCGGGAGTTTACGAATGAGCAGTTCTTC,CSVDLGREFTNEQFF
TRBV9,TRBD1,.,TRBJ1-2,TGTGCCAGCAGCGGAGGGCAGGGGGGACCTCTGCACTATGGCTACACCTTC,CASSGGQGGPLHYGYTF
TRBV9,TRBD1,.,TRBJ2-1,TGTGCCAGCAGCGTAGCGACAGGGGAAAGCTCCTACAATGAGCAGTTCTTC,CASSVATGESSYNEQFF
TRBV4-1,TRBD1,.,TRBJ2-7,TGCACCAGCAGCCAGGGGGACGGGTCCTACGAGCAGTACTTC,CTSSQGDGSYEQYF
TRBV27,TRBD1,.,TRBJ2-7,TGTGCCAGCAGTCGCCAGGGGGCGGGCTCCTACGAGCAGTACTTC,CASSRQGAGSYEQYF
TRBV3-1,TRBD1,.,TRBJ2-1,TGTGCCAGCAGCCACTTAGACAGGGGGGAAAACAATGAGCAGTTCTTC,CASSHLDRGENNEQFF
TRBV5-1,.,many,TRBJ2-5,TGCGCCAGCAGCTTGGGCGGGCAGGGATTAGAGACCCAGTACTTC,CASSLGGQGLETQYF
TRBV28,.,few,TRBJ1-1,TGTGCCAGCAGCCCACCCTTGCGTCTCCCGGAGGACACTGAAGCTTTCTTT,CASSPPLRLPEDTEAFF
TRBV14,TRBD2,few,TRBJ2-1,TGTGCCAGCAGCCAAGGGACTAGTTCATACAATGAGCAGTTCTTC,CASSQGTSSYNEQFF
TRBV20-1,TRBD1,.,TRBJ1-4,TGCAGTGCTAGAGCTCGAGGACAGGGGAATGAAAAACTGTTTTTT,CSARARGQGNEKLFF
TRBV6-5,.,few,TRBJ2-5,TGTGCCAGCGCCGTCTGGGGAAAAGAGACCCAGTACTTC,CASAVWGKETQYF